The 24 T cell receptor beta chains below all came from one sample that was sequenced in a study of siplizumab effects on memory and regulatory T cells. TCRdb's copy holds only in-frame clones and misses some; the assay was immunoSEQ multiplex PCR. This sample has about 100,000 clones, with about nine tenths found just once. Sample: CD4+ T cells sorted from blood. The source of these receptors is a human donor in good health.

The rearrangement uses TRBV10-1 and TRBJ2-1, with 7 positions matching TRBD1. The germline V gene encodes CDR1 WNHNN and CDR2 SYGVQD (reference sequence). V dropped 2 bases and J dropped 7; count of bases not matched to a gene: 5. The CDR3 has 14 amino acids. CDR3 loop: CASSEPGTVNEQFF. DNA for the CDR3: TGCGCCAGCAGTGAGCCCGGGACAGTAAATGAGCAGTTCTTC.

The chain combines TRBV11-2 with TRBJ2-3, with TRBD1 matching over 7 bases. Germline CDR1 is SGHAT and CDR2 is FQNNGV. Trimming cost V 5 bases and J 6 bases; bases outside gene matches: 11. The CDR3 runs 15 residues. The CDR3 coding sequence is TGTGCCAGCAGCCAAGGGGGCAGGGGCGGGGATACGCAGTATTTT. Residues: CASSQGGRGGDTQYF.

This sequence joins TRBV7-8 and TRBJ2-1; D might be TRBD2 (5 bases). The germline gives CDR1 SGHVS, CDR2 FQNEAQ. The CDR3 is 12 residues long. V lost 2 bases and J 8 bases, leaving 7 bases between the germline ends. CDR3 DNA: TGTGCCAGCAGCTTACCGGGGTATGAGCAGTTCTTC. It translates to CASSLPGYEQFF.

J is TRBJ1-4 and V is TRBV10-3, with D perhaps matching TRBD1 (6 bases). V lost 10 bases, J lost 5 bases, and 17 bases lay in between. CDR3 length: 14 amino acids. CDR1 and CDR2 (germline): ENHRY, SYGVKD. In DNA form, the CDR3 reads TGTGCCAGCACCGGCGGACAGCGCAATGAAAAACTGTTTTTT. Translating gives CASTGGQRNEKLFF.

This clone was seen just once. This chain connects TRBV6-1 to TRBJ1-1; D call uncertain. The CDR3 runs to 13 residues. CDR1 and CDR2 (germline): MNHNS, SASEGT. The germline V and J ends were trimmed by 7 bases and 8 bases, with 17 bases remaining between them. The CDR3 DNA reads as TGTGCCAGCACTCAAAGGTGGGGAACGGAAGCTTTCTTT. Amino acid sequence: CASTQRWGTEAFF.

The genes are TRBV19 and TRBJ2-3; D remains unclear. The CDR3 runs 12 residues. V lost 5 bases and J 2 bases, leaving 5 bases between the germline ends. Germline V CDR1 and CDR2: LNHDA, SQIVND (reference sequence). The CDR3 reads CASSPYTDTQYF. CDR3 nucleotide sequence: TGTGCCAGTAGTCCCTACACAGATACGCAGTATTTT.

The chain links TRBV6-1 to TRBJ1-2, with 7 positions matching TRBD1. V shed 7 bases, J shed 0 bases, and the junction held 2 bases outside the gene matches. Germline V CDR1 and CDR2: MNHNS, SASEGT. CDR3 length equals 13 residues. The CDR3 DNA is TGTGCCAGCATAGGACAGGCTAACTATGGCTACACCTTC. Amino acids: CASIGQANYGYTF.

The chain combines TRBV28 with TRBJ2-5; 8 nucleotides agree with TRBD2. Germline trimming cut 4 bases from V and 2 bases from J; bases unmatched to any gene: 6. CDR3 length: 15 amino acids. Germline CDR1 reads MDHEN; CDR2 reads SYDVKM. CDR3 loop: CASSSFLAGQETQYF. The CDR3 nucleotides are TGTGCCAGCAGTTCCTTTTTAGCGGGACAAGAGACCCAGTACTTC.

The V call is TRBV13, the J call TRBJ2-7; D is undetermined. V lost 4 bases, J lost 0 bases, and 1 base lay in between. The CDR3 contains 11 residues. In germline, CDR1 is PRHDT, CDR2 FYEKMQ (reference sequence). CDR3 loop: CASSSSYEQYF. Here the CDR3 DNA reads TGTGCCAGCAGCTCCTCCTACGAGCAGTACTTC.

CDR3 loop: CASSQPVRQGLNYGYTF. The CDR3 DNA follows: TGCGCCAGCAGCCAACCCGTCCGGCAGGGACTTAACTATGGCTACACCTTC. The chain combines TRBV4-1 with TRBJ1-2; TRBD1 is a possible D gene (5 bases). V gave up 2 bases and J gave up 1 base, with 17 bases separating them. The germline V gene has CDR1 MGHRA and CDR2 YSYEKL. CDR3 length: 17 amino acids.

The genes are TRBV4-3 and TRBJ2-3, with 11 bases fitting TRBD2. The ends lost 3 bases at V and 4 bases at J; junction bases unmatched: 6. The CDR3 spans 16 residues. Germline V gene sequence: CDR1 LGHNA, CDR2 YSLEER. CDR3 nucleotides: TGCGCCAGCAGCCACATTACTAGCGGGGGTGCAGATACGCAGTATTTT. Translation: CASSHITSGGADTQYF.

V usage is TRBV19 and J usage is TRBJ2-5; D perhaps matches TRBD1 (5 bases). The V gene lost 4 bases and the J gene lost 0 bases, with 9 bases spanning the gap. Germline V gene sequence: CDR1 LNHDA, CDR2 SQIVND (reference sequence). The CDR3 is 14 residues long. CDR3 sequence (DNA): TGTGCCAGTAGTACCCCAGGGTACCAAGAGACCCAGTACTTC. Translated, it gives CASSTPGYQETQYF.

CDR3 amino acids: CAWNDRSNYGYTF. The DNA for the CDR3 is TGTGCCTGGAATGACAGATCTAACTATGGCTACACCTTC. The chain couples TRBV30 to TRBJ1-2; TRBD1 might be the D (5 bases). Trimming removed 4 bases from V and 0 bases from J, with 9 bases in between. CDR1 is GTSNPN, CDR2 SVGIG, per germline (reference sequence). The CDR3 is 13 amino acids.

This sequence joins TRBV7-2 and TRBJ1-2; TRBD1 is a possible D gene (5 bases). The V end was cut by 5 bases, the J end by 5 bases, with 9 bases between. CDR3 length: 12 amino acids. Germline V CDR1 and CDR2: SGHTA, FQGNSA. CDR3 sequence (DNA): TGTGCCAGCAGCGCGGGACCTTATGGCTACACCTTC. This sequence encodes CASSAGPYGYTF.

J is TRBJ1-1 and V is TRBV6-5; D is perhaps TRBD1 (5 bases). This CDR3 is built from 12 residues. The V gene lost 6 bases and the J gene lost 8 bases, with 13 bases spanning the gap. From germline, CDR1 is MNHEY and CDR2 SVGAGI. The CDR3 DNA is TGTGCCAGCAGCCAAACTAGGACAGAAGCTTTCTTT. Translated: CASSQTRTEAFF.

This rearrangement joins TRBV7-6 to TRBJ1-1; D is unresolved. CDR1 and CDR2 (germline): SGHVS, FNYEAQ. This CDR3 has 14 residues. The germline V and J ends were trimmed by 0 bases and 1 base, with 6 bases remaining between them. Here the CDR3 DNA reads TGTGCCAGCAGCTTAGCTCTGAGGAACACTGAAGCTTTCTTT. Its translation is CASSLALRNTEAFF.

The rearrangement links TRBV11-2 to TRBJ2-7, with D unclear. The V gene's germline CDR1 is SGHAT and CDR2 FQNNGV. CDR3 length: 11 amino acids. V was cut by 5 bases and J by 4 bases, with 6 bases left in between. The CDR3 loop is CASSPSYEQYF. As DNA, the CDR3 is TGTGCCAGCAGCCCAAGTTACGAGCAGTACTTC.

This clone appeared a single time. Other nucleotide sequences in the sample specify the same CDR3. The V gene is TRBV6-5, the J gene TRBJ2-7, with 11 nucleotides matching TRBD1. The germline V gene has CDR1 MNHEY and CDR2 SVGAGI. After removal of 2 bases from V and 3 bases from J, the junction contained 3 bases not matched to a gene. The CDR3 spans 15 residues. CDR3 DNA: TGTGCCAGCAGTTACAGGGACAGGGGGGTCTACGAGCAGTACTTC. Its protein product is CASSYRDRGVYEQYF.

This rearrangement joins TRBV5-1 to TRBJ1-4, with D perhaps TRBD1 (6 bases). The V end lost 0 bases, the J end lost 7 bases, and 10 bases lay between the germline ends. This CDR3 comprises 14 residues. Looked up from germline, CDR1 is SGHRS and CDR2 is YFSETQ. The DNA for the CDR3 is TGCGCCAGCAGCTTGGGGACAGAGGGTGAAAAACTGTTTTTT. Amino acid sequence: CASSLGTEGEKLFF.

The rearrangement links TRBV19 to TRBJ2-7; D not resolved. V was trimmed by 3 bases and J by 3 bases, leaving 12 bases between them. Germline CDR1 LNHDA, CDR2 SQIVND (reference sequence). The CDR3 is made up of 14 amino acids. CDR3 nucleotides: TGTGCCAGTAGTATGTTCGGGCAGTACTACGAGCAGTACTTC. Translated: CASSMFGQYYEQYF.

The genes are TRBV7-2 and TRBJ2-5; 11 bases agree with TRBD2. The J segment lost 4 bases and the V segment lost 2 bases, leaving 9 bases of the junction unmatched. The CDR3 has 17 amino acids. Germline CDR1 is SGHTA and CDR2 is FQGNSA. DNA of the CDR3: TGTGCCAGCAGCTTATTGGGTCGAACTAGCGGGGGAGAGACCCAGTACTTC. Amino acids: CASSLLGRTSGGETQYF.

This rearrangement joins TRBV6-5 to TRBJ2-1; 11 bases are a match to TRBD1. Germline values: CDR1 MNHEY, CDR2 SVGAGI. The CDR3 consists of 15 residues. Trimming took 10 bases from V and 6 from J; bases not matched to a gene: 11. The CDR3: CATNARDRGTNEQFF. The CDR3 DNA is TGTGCCACGAACGCTCGGGACAGGGGGACCAATGAGCAGTTCTTC.

The gene calls are TRBV6-6 and TRBJ2-7; 9 bases line up with TRBD2. The CDR3 spans 16 residues. Germline CDR1 and CDR2: MNHNY and SVGAGI (reference sequence). V was pared by 0 bases and J by 2 bases, with 5 bases of the junction left unmatched. CDR3 nucleotide sequence: TGTGCCAGCAGTTACTCGACGGCGGGGGGGCCCTACGAGCAGTACTTC. Encoded protein: CASSYSTAGGPYEQYF.

The V gene is TRBV5-1, the J gene TRBJ1-1; D uncertain. Germline CDR1 and CDR2: SGHRS and YFSETQ. Trimming shortened V by 1 base and J by 1 base, and 5 bases separated the two germline ends. The CDR3 has 13 residues. The CDR3 bases are TGCGCCAGCAGCTTGAGTAGGAACACTGAAGCTTTCTTT. Translating gives CASSLSRNTEAFF. Full variable domain (missing parts from reference TRBV5-1 and TRBJ1-1): KAGVTQTPRYLIKTRGQQVTLSCSPISGHRSVSWYQQTPGQGLQFLFEYFSETQRNKGNFPGRFSGRQFSNSRSEMNVSTLELGDSALYLCASSLSRNTEAFFGQGTRLTVV.